A selection of T cell receptor beta chains follows, all from one sample in a study of identical twins. TCRdb recomputed calls from the 5' RACE reads with MiXCR, one row per CDR3 protein. The sample lists 250,000 to 300,000 distinct CDR3 sequences; 8% to 9.5% were seen once. These data are also associated with another study on yellow fever vaccine responses in identical twins.

Sequencing used CD8+ T cells sorted from blood. These receptors originate from a woman under 30 in good health. The CDR3 runs from the conserved cysteine through the conserved F or W. The D gene is left open where the match is weak. Clone size is stated in some rows and not others, as once, few, many or a class when expanded.

d_call j_call clone_size v_call cdr3_nt cdr3_aa
. TRBJ2-3 . TRBV11-2 TGTGCCAGCAGCTATACTGTACCCACAGATACGCAGTATTTT CASSYTVPTDTQYF
. TRBJ2-1 few TRBV12-3/TRBV12-4 TGTGCCAGCAGTTTAGCGCTCACTGACAATGAGCAGTTCTTC CASSLALTDNEQFF
. TRBJ2-7 many TRBV3-1 TGTGCCAGCAGCCCGACTGGAGCTTCCTACGAGCAGTACTTC CASSPTGASYEQYF
. TRBJ2-3 many TRBV7-3 TGTGCCAGCAGCTTACTTAGCGGATCCACAGATACGCAGTATTTT CASSLLSGSTDTQYF
TRBD2 TRBJ2-7 . TRBV20-1 TGCAGTGTTAGGCCTAGCGGGATTTACGAGCAGTACTTC CSVRPSGIYEQYF
. TRBJ2-1 . TRBV7-9 TGTGCCAGCAGCTTAGGTGGGGAAGGGAGTGTGCAGTTCTTC CASSLGGEGSVQFF
. TRBJ2-7 . TRBV20-1 TGCAGTGCTAGAGATTTCGCGCAGGTCATCGACGAGCAGTACTTC CSARDFAQVIDEQYF
. TRBJ1-6 few TRBV11-2 TGTGCCAGCAGCTTACGAGGGCCAGAAAACTTAAGCTCCTATAATTCACCCCTCCACTTT CASSLRGPENLSSYNSPLHF
. TRBJ2-1 . TRBV11-2 TGTGCCAGCAGCCAAACCCCCCGCGCGGCGATCGGGGATGAGCAGTTCTTC CASSQTPRAAIGDEQFF
TRBD1 TRBJ2-7 many TRBV29-1 TGCAGCGCCAGGGGTGCCCGGGACAGGGACGAGCAGTACTTC CSARGARDRDEQYF
. TRBJ2-4 . TRBV29-1 TGCAGCGTTGAGTTTGGGACCGCGCCAAACATTCAGTACTTC CSVEFGTAPNIQYF
. TRBJ2-6 few TRBV6-4 TGTGCCAGCACCGGGACATCCGACTCTGGGGCCAACGTCCTGACTTTC CASTGTSDSGANVLTF
. TRBJ2-3 few TRBV7-9 TGTGCCAGCACCTCACTAGTCAGGGGGGCAGATACGCAGTATTTT CASTSLVRGADTQYF
TRBD1 TRBJ2-5 few TRBV4-1 TGCGCCAGCAGCCAAGATTCGTGGGACAGGGTCGAGACCCAGTACTTC CASSQDSWDRVETQYF
. TRBJ2-3 few TRBV12-3/TRBV12-4 TGTGCCACCCGGGACACACGCACAGATACGCAGTATTTT CATRDTRTDTQYF
TRBD2 TRBJ2-1 many TRBV27 TGTGCCAGCACCGGACTAGCGGGAGGAAATGAGCAGTTCTTC CASTGLAGGNEQFF
TRBD2 TRBJ2-3 many TRBV7-2 TGTGCCAGCAGCTTAGAAATAGCGGGGTACACAGATACGCAGTATTTT CASSLEIAGYTDTQYF